This TCR beta chain was retrieved from a study of T cell responses to AZD1222 COVID-19 vaccine. Trimming took off 2 bases at V and 4 bases at J, with 11 bases between the two ends. The length of the CDR3 is 14 residues. Germline CDR1 is SEHNR and CDR2 is FQNEAQ (reference sequence). Assay: immunoSEQ multiplex PCR; the TCRdb copy retains only in-frame clones and omits some. The sample has some 150,000 clones, less than 90% seen once. The material was peripheral blood, obtained on day 0 of AZD1222 vaccination. The clonotype was recovered from an adult in good health. The chain carries TRBV7-9 and TRBJ1-1; D gene unclear. This CDR3 reads CASSLPGEVTEAFF. The CDR3 DNA sequence: TGTGCCAGCAGCTTACCCGGGGAGGTCACTGAAGCTTTCTTT.